A single sample gave rise to the 5 T cell receptor beta chains below, sequenced in a study of blood T cell repertoires in COVID-19. Clones were read by immunoSEQ multiplex PCR, and TCRdb kept only the in-frame ones, dropping some. The sample holds some 460,000 clones, around nine tenths seen once. The sample taken for sequencing was PBMCs or T cells enriched from blood (not recorded which). The receptors here all came from a woman aged 18-29 years with acute COVID-19.

The chain has TRBV6-2 or TRBV6-3 and TRBJ1-5; 9 nucleotides line up with TRBD1. With V trimmed by 6 bases and J by 4 bases, 4 bases remained unmatched. The CDR3 extends over 14 amino acids. From germline, CDR1 is MNHEY and CDR2 SVGEGT. CDR3 DNA sequence: TGTGCCAGCAGCCGAGGGACAGGGAATCAGCCCCAGCATTTT. This encodes CASSRGTGNQPQHF.

This clone was recorded once. The gene calls are TRBV5-6 and TRBJ1-1; D not resolved. This CDR3 is 16 amino acids long. Germline V gene data show CDR1 as SGHDT and CDR2 as YYEEEE. V was shortened by 2 bases and J by 4 bases, with 18 bases between the two germline ends. The CDR3 sequence: CASSLFSADLVTEAFF. The CDR3 nucleotides read TGTGCCAGCAGCTTATTCTCGGCGGATCTCGTCACTGAAGCTTTCTTT.

The rearrangement joins TRBV6-5 to TRBJ2-2; no clear D gene. This CDR3 region has 14 residues. Looked up from germline, CDR1 is MNHEY and CDR2 is SVGAGI. V gave up 8 bases and J gave up 3 bases, with 13 bases separating them. The CDR3 coding sequence is TGTGCCAGCCGGTCGGCGGCCTACACCGGGGAGCTGTTTTTT. Amino acid sequence: CASRSAAYTGELFF.

The chain links TRBV3-1 (or the pseudogene TRBV3-2) to TRBJ1-5; 9 bases are a match to TRBD1. CDR3 length equals 15 residues. The germline V gene encodes CDR1 LGHDT and CDR2 YNNKEL (reference sequence). Trimming took 0 bases from V and 7 from J; bases not matched to a gene: 4. CDR3 region: CASSQDITGGQPQHF. The CDR3 bases are TGTGCCAGCAGCCAAGATATTACAGGGGGCCAGCCCCAGCATTTT.

The chain is built from TRBV12-3 or TRBV12-4 and TRBJ2-7; 10 positions match TRBD2. This CDR3 is 13 amino acids long. Unmatched junction bases numbered 5, after V lost 8 bases and J lost 4 bases. The CDR3 DNA sequence: TGTGCCAGCCAGCGGGGGGGCCTGTACGAGCAGTACTTC. This codes for CASQRGGLYEQYF.